The clone carrying this T cell receptor beta chain was seen a few times. Its cognate antigen is unknown. Arm-PCR of CDR3 regions and iRepertoire HTBI primers were used to build TCR beta libraries. One entry per CDR3 protein, called by TCRdb with MiXCR from the multiplex PCR reads. This sample has about 450,000 distinct CDR3 sequences, with around 20% found just once. This entry belongs to a study of regulatory T cells in long-lasting Graves disease. Study-level background: Disease was considered persistent Graves' disease after over 5 years of antithyroid drugs (with positive TSH receptor antibodies).

Findings and caveats of the study: Patients with persistent disease shared 2,700 or so public clonotypes, outpacing the roughly 1,000 shared by new patients.

The time point denotes: persistent/refractory GD, antithyroid drugs over 5 years with positive TRAb. The authors made the TCR library using RNA they extracted from PBMCs. The sequence derives from a female donor with Graves disease. Specimen: peripheral blood mononuclear cells (PBMCs), collected when the disease was refractory, from a patient treated with antithyroid drugs.

This chain's CDR3 is CSARGRLGTGNLSPLHF. Written as DNA, the CDR3 is TGCAGTGCTAGGGGCCGATTAGGGACAGGGAATCTTTCACCCCTCCACTTT. The chain joins TRBV20-1 to TRBJ1-6; 9 positions match TRBD1. Losses at the gene ends were 3 bases for V and 9 bases for J; bases not matched to a gene: 15. CDR3 length: 17 residues. Germline V gene sequence: CDR1 DFQATT, CDR2 SNEGSKA (reference sequence).